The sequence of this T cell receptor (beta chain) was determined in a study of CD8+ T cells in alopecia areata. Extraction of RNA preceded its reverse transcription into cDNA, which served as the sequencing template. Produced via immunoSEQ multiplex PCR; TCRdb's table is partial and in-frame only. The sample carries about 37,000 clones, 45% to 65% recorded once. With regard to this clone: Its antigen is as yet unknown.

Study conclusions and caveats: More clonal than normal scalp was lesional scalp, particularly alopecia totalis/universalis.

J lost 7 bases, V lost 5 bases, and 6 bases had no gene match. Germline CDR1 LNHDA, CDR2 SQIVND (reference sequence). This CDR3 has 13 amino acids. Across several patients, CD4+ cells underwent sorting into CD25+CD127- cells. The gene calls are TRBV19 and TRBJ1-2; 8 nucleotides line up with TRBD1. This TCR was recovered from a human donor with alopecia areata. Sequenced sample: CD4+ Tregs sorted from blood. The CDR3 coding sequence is TGTGCCAGTAGTTATACCACAGGGGGTGGCTACACCTTC. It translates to CASSYTTGGGYTF. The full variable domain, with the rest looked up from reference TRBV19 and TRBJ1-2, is DGGITQSPKYLFRKEGQNVTLSCEQNLNHDAMYWYRQDPGQGLRLIYYSQIVNDFQKGDIAEGYSVSREKKESFPLTVTSAQKNPTAFYLCASSYTTGGGYTFGSGTRLTVV.